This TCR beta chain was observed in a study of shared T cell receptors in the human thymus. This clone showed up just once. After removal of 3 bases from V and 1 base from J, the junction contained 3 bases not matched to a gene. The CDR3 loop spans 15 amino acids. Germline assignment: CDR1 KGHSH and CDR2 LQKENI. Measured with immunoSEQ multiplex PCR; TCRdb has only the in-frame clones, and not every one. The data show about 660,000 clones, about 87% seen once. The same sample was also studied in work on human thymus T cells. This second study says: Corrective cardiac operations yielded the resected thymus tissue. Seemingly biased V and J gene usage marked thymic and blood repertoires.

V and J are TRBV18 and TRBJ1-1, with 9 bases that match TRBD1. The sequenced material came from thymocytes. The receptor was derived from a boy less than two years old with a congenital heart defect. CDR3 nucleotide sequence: TGTGCCAGCTCACCTCCGGGACAGGGGAACACTGAAGCTTTCTTT. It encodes CASSPPGQGNTEAFF.